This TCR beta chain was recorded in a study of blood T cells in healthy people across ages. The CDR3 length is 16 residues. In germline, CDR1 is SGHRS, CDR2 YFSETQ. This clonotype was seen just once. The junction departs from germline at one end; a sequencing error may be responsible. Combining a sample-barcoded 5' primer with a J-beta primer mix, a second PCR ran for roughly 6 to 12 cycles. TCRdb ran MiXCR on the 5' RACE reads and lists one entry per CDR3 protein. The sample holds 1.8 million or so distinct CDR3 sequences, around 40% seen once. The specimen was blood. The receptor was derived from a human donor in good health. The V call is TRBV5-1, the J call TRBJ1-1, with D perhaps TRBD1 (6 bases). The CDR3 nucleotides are TGCGCCAACAGCTTCGGAGTCAGGGGTAAGAACACTGAAGCTTTCTTT. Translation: CANSFGVRGKNTEAFF. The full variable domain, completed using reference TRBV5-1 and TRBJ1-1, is KAGVTQTPRYLIKTRGQQVTLSCSPISGHRSVSWYQQTPGQGLQFLFEYFSETQRNKGNFPGRFSGRQFSNSRSEMNVSTLELGDSALYLCANSFGVRGKNTEAFFGQGTRLTVV.